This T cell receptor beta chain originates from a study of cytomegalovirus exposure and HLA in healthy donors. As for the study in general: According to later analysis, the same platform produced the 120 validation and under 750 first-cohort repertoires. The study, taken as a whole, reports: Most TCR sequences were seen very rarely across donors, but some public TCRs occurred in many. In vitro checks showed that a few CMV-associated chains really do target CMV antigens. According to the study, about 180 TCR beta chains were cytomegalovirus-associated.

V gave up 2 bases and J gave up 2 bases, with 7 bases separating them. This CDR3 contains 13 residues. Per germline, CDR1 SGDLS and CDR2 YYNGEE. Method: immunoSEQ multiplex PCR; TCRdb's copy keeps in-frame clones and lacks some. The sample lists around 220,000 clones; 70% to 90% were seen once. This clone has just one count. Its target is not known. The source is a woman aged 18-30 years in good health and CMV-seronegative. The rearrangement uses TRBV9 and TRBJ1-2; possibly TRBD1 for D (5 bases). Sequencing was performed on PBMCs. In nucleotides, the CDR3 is TGTGCCAGCAGCGTGGGGCTAAACTATGGCTACACCTTC. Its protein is CASSVGLNYGYTF.